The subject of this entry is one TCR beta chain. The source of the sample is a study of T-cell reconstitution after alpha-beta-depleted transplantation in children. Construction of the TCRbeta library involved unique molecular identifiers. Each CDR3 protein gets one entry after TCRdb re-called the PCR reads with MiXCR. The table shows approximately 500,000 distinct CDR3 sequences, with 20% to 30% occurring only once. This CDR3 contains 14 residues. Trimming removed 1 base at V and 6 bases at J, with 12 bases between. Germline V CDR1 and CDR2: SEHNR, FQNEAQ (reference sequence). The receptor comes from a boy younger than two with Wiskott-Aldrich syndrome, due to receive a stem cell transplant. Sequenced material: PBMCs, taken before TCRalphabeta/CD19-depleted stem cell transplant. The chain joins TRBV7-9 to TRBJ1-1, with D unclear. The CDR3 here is CASSLVAVGSEAFF. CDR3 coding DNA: TGTGCCAGCAGCTTAGTGGCGGTGGGCTCTGAAGCTTTCTTT.